The next 27 T cell receptor beta chains were all read from a single sample in a study of Graves' ophthalmopathy and Graves' hyperthyroidism. TCR beta CDR3 amplification used RNA transcripts. A first-round RT-PCR used HTBI primers, followed by a second-round multiplex PCR. One entry per CDR3 protein, called by TCRdb with MiXCR from the multiplex PCR reads. The table lists approximately 210,000 distinct CDR3 sequences, roughly 29% of them singletons. What was sequenced was peripheral blood. The receptor set was obtained from a man aged 45-65 years with Graves' ophthalmopathy.

Ten or more counts support this clonotype. The V gene is TRBV28, the J gene TRBJ1-2; 8 nucleotides line up with TRBD1. The CDR3 consists of 19 residues. The V gene's germline CDR1 is MDHEN and CDR2 SYDVKM. After removal of 4 bases from V and 0 bases from J, the junction contained 16 bases not matched to a gene. This chain's CDR3 is CASSSQYRGGPLSNYGYTF. DNA of the CDR3: TGTGCCAGCAGTTCGCAATACAGGGGGGGACCACTATCTAACTATGGCTACACCTTC.

Ten or more counts support this clonotype. This CDR3 is CASSPHRGGGGETQYF. Here the CDR3 DNA reads TGTGCCAGCAGCCCTCACCGAGGCGGGGGAGGGGAGACCCAGTACTTC. V usage is TRBV7-2 and J usage is TRBJ2-5; 7 nucleotides align to TRBD2. The CDR3 loop spans 16 amino acids. Germline CDR1 reads SGHTA; CDR2 reads FQGNSA. Unmatched junction bases numbered 14, after V lost 5 bases and J lost 5 bases.

This chain joins TRBV11-1 and TRBJ1-1; 9 bases match TRBD1. The CDR3 sequence is 15 residues long. Germline V lookup: CDR1 SGHAT, CDR2 FQDESV (reference sequence). Losses at the gene ends were 5 bases for V and 1 base for J; bases not matched to a gene: 5. CDR3 bases: TGTGCCAGCAGCCCGTGGGACAGGGCGAACACTGAAGCTTTCTTT. It yields the protein CASSPWDRANTEAFF.

This clonotype was seen at least ten times. The chain joins TRBV30 to TRBJ2-7, with 7 bases fitting TRBD2. V lost 0 bases, J lost 2 bases, and 1 base stayed unmatched. CDR1 is GTSNPN, CDR2 SVGIG, per germline (reference sequence). The CDR3 is made up of 13 amino acids. The CDR3 coding sequence is TGTGCCTGGAGTGTAGCGGGAACCTACGAGCAGTACTTC. It specifies CAWSVAGTYEQYF.

For this clonotype: Germline is not matched at one junction end, which may reflect a read error. V is TRBV7-2 and J is TRBJ2-7, with TRBD2 matching over 11 bases. Germline V gene data show CDR1 as SGHTA and CDR2 as FQGNSA. CDR3 size: 14 residues. The CDR3 nucleotides are TGTGCCGGCAGCGGGACTAGCGGAACTTACGAGCAGTACTTC. Amino acids: CAGSGTSGTYEQYF.

The J gene is TRBJ2-5, the V gene TRBV2; D gene unclear. Trimming removed 7 bases from V and 5 bases from J, with 11 bases in between. The CDR3 is 12 residues long. Germline V gene data show CDR1 as SNHLY and CDR2 as FYNNEI. CDR3 in DNA: TGTGCCAGCAAGTCCCTTGGGGAGACCCAGTACTTC. Translating it yields CASKSLGETQYF.

This clonotype was observed at least ten times. The chain couples TRBV9 to TRBJ2-4; 8 bases are shared with TRBD1. V dropped 4 bases and J dropped 4; count of bases not matched to a gene: 7. There are 15 residues in the CDR3. CDR1 is SGDLS, CDR2 YYNGEE, per germline. CDR3 region: CASSLETGEKNIQYF. CDR3 coding DNA: TGTGCCAGCAGCCTTGAGACAGGGGAGAAAAACATTCAGTACTTC. The whole variable domain, filled in from reference TRBV9 and TRBJ2-4, reads DSGVTQTPKHLITATGQRVTLRCSPRSGDLSVYWYQQSLDQGLQFLIQYYNGEERAKGNILERFSAQQFPDLHSELNLSSLELGDSALYFCASSLETGEKNIQYFGAGTRLSVL.

The sample holds many counts of this clonotype. A much larger clone lies one base from this, so it may be a read error. The CDR3 does not end in the conserved phenylalanine or tryptophan, so this is likely a read error. The chain couples TRBV28 to TRBJ1-1; a possible D gene is TRBD1 (5 bases). The CDR3 length is 15 residues. The germline V and J ends were trimmed by 5 bases and 2 bases, with 15 bases remaining between them. The germline gives CDR1 MDHEN, CDR2 SYDVKM. CDR3 sequence reads: CASSEAGTQNTEAFS. The CDR3 DNA is TGTGCCAGCAGTGAAGCCGGGACGCAAAACACTGAAGCTTTCTCT.

This clonotype came up many times. This chain joins TRBV24-1 and TRBJ2-2; D remains unclear. This CDR3 has 14 amino acids. V was clipped by 5 bases and J by 1 base, with 7 bases between them. Looked up from germline, CDR1 is KGHDR and CDR2 is SFDVKD. The DNA of the CDR3 is TGTGCCACCAGTGCAACAATGAACACCGGGGAGCTGTTTTTT. It yields the protein CATSATMNTGELFF.

This clonotype was picked up one time. CDR3 residues: CASSLTGNGNTIYF. The CDR3 DNA follows: TGTGCCAGCAGCCTTACAGGGAACGGAAACACCATATATTTT. The genes are TRBV7-2 and TRBJ1-3, with a possible D match to TRBD1 (6 bases). The CDR3 spans 14 residues. V was shortened by 5 bases and J by 4 bases, with 12 bases between the two germline ends. CDR1 SGHTA and CDR2 FQGNSA come from the germline V gene.

Ten or more counts support this clonotype. The rearrangement joins TRBV5-1 to TRBJ2-7; 7 bases match TRBD2. The V gene end was trimmed by 7 bases and the J gene end by 6 bases; junction bases not matched to a gene: 13. CDR1 is SGHRS, CDR2 YFSETQ, per germline. CDR3 size: 14 residues. DNA of the CDR3: TGCGCCAGCGGGCAGGAGGGAGGGCCTCGCGAGCAGTACTTC. Protein: CASGQEGGPREQYF.

The sample holds many counts of this clonotype. The chain joins TRBV12-3 or TRBV12-4 to TRBJ2-6; no clear D. The CDR3 totals 15 residues. Trimming pared 5 bases from V and 2 bases from J, leaving 10 bases between. This CDR3 is CASSPSSPGANVLTF. The CDR3 bases are TGTGCCAGCAGTCCCTCTTCACCTGGGGCCAACGTCCTGACTTTC.

This clonotype was picked up many times. This chain links TRBV12-3 or TRBV12-4 with TRBJ1-5; D is uncertain. Trimming stripped 3 bases from V and 7 bases from J, with 7 bases between. CDR3 length: 12 amino acids. The chain's CDR3 is CASSLSSQPQHF. CDR3 nucleotides: TGTGCCAGCAGTTTGAGTTCCCAGCCCCAGCATTTT.

This clonotype showed up many times. The chain combines TRBV11-1 with TRBJ2-7, with D possibly being TRBD1 or TRBD2 (5 bases each). V was pared by 2 bases and J by 0 bases, with 23 bases between. The CDR3 loop spans 19 amino acids. CDR1 is SGHAT and CDR2 is FQDESV in the germline V gene (reference sequence). The chain's CDR3 is CASSLRDPKGLAYSYEQYF. Here the CDR3 DNA reads TGTGCCAGCAGCTTAAGGGACCCGAAGGGGCTAGCATACTCCTACGAGCAGTACTTC.

This clonotype came up many times. The rearrangement uses TRBV9 and TRBJ2-2; TRBD1 is a possible D gene (5 bases). Trimming took off 0 bases at V and 1 base at J, with 10 bases between the two ends. Germline CDR1 reads SGDLS; CDR2 reads YYNGEE. The CDR3 runs 16 residues. The CDR3 protein is CASSVGGRRNTGELFF. The CDR3 DNA sequence: TGTGCCAGCAGCGTAGGGGGCCGCAGGAACACCGGGGAGCTGTTTTTT.

This clonotype was counted at least ten times. This sequence joins TRBV28 and TRBJ2-7; D is perhaps TRBD1 or TRBD2 (6 bases each). CDR1 MDHEN and CDR2 SYDVKM come from the germline V gene. The germline V and J ends were trimmed by 2 bases and 7 bases, with 18 bases remaining between them. The CDR3 has 15 residues. The CDR3 reads CASSLIGGLSGEQYF. In DNA, the CDR3 is TGTGCCAGCAGTTTAATTGGGGGGCTATCAGGGGAGCAGTACTTC. The variable domain in full, with the rest retrieved from reference TRBV28 and TRBJ2-7, is DVKVTQSSRYLVKRTGEKVFLECVQDMDHENMFWYRQDPGLGLRLIYFSYDVKMKEKGDIPEGYSVSREKKERFSLILESASTNQTSMYLCASSLIGGLSGEQYFGPGTRLTVT.

Ten or more counts support this clonotype. J is TRBJ1-1 and V is TRBV6-5, with unresolved D. Trimming took 6 bases from V and 4 from J, leaving 15 bases between them. The CDR3 contains 14 residues. Germline V gene lookup returns CDR1 MNHEY and CDR2 SVGAGI. The CDR3: CASSPVKPSTEAFF. The CDR3 DNA follows: TGTGCCAGCAGCCCAGTAAAGCCATCCACTGAAGCTTTCTTT.

This clonotype has ten or more counts. In DNA, the CDR3 is TGTGCCAGCAGTGCACGGGACAGCCAAGAGACCCAGTACTTC. Translating gives CASSARDSQETQYF. V and J are TRBV28 and TRBJ2-5, with 7 nucleotides matching TRBD1. Germline CDR1 and CDR2: MDHEN and SYDVKM. Losses at the gene ends were 5 bases for V and 1 base for J; bases not matched to a gene: 4. This CDR3 is built from 14 residues. The full variable domain, completed using reference TRBV28 and TRBJ2-5, is DVKVTQSSRYLVKRTGEKVFLECVQDMDHENMFWYRQDPGLGLRLIYFSYDVKMKEKGDIPEGYSVSREKKERFSLILESASTNQTSMYLCASSARDSQETQYFGPGTRLLVL.

This clonotype has a count of ten or more. The chain uses TRBV9 and TRBJ1-6; D is possibly TRBD1 (6 bases). From germline, CDR1 is SGDLS and CDR2 YYNGEE. The V gene lost 6 bases and the J gene lost 10 bases, with 17 bases spanning the gap. CDR3 size: 14 residues. The CDR3 loop reads CASTGAGDQSPLHF. CDR3 sequence (DNA): TGTGCCAGCACGGGGGCGGGGGATCAATCACCCCTCCACTTT.

This rearrangement joins TRBV7-2 to TRBJ2-4, with 8 nucleotides matching TRBD2. CDR3 length equals 17 residues. The trim removed 5 bases at V and 7 bases at J, leaving 16 bases unmatched. Germline V gene lookup returns CDR1 SGHTA and CDR2 FQGNSA. CDR3: CASSVSGSPSLGNIQYF. As DNA, the CDR3 is TGTGCCAGCAGCGTCAGCGGGAGTCCAAGCTTGGGGAACATTCAGTACTTC.

This clonotype was found many times. The chain recombines TRBV7-2 with TRBJ1-2, with D possibly being TRBD1 (5 bases). CDR1 SGHTA and CDR2 FQGNSA come from the germline V gene. The CDR3 contains 16 residues. The germline V and J ends were trimmed by 1 base and 7 bases, with 19 bases remaining between them. The CDR3, as DNA: TGTGCCAGCAGCTTAGGTGTCGATCGTCGGGGGAGTGGCTACACCTTC. Translating it yields CASSLGVDRRGSGYTF.

Ten or more counts support this clonotype. This chain joins TRBV7-9 and TRBJ2-5; D ambiguous. The ends were cut back, 6 bases at V and 1 base at J, with 15 bases in the middle. The CDR3 consists of 15 residues. CDR1 and CDR2 from the germline V gene are SEHNR and FQNEAQ (reference sequence). CDR3: CASSRSVRFQETQYF. The CDR3, as DNA: TGTGCCAGCAGTCGGAGCGTGCGGTTCCAAGAGACCCAGTACTTC. Full variable domain (outside the CDR3, taken from reference TRBV7-9 and TRBJ2-5): DTGVSQNPRHKITKRGQNVTFRCDPISEHNRLYWYRQTLGQGPEFLTYFQNEAQLEKSRLLSDRFSAERPKGSFSTLEIQRTEQGDSAMYLCASSRSVRFQETQYFGPGTRLLVL.

This clonotype occurred many times. The V gene is TRBV12-3 or TRBV12-4, the J gene TRBJ2-5; D gene uncertain. The V gene lost 5 bases and the J gene lost 2 bases, with 18 bases spanning the gap. The length of the CDR3 is 16 residues. The CDR3 sequence: CASSLRRESRQETQYF. The DNA of the CDR3 is TGTGCCAGCAGTCTCCGTCGAGAGTCCCGACAAGAGACCCAGTACTTC.

The rearrangement joins TRBV6-1 to TRBJ1-1, with a tentative D call TRBD1 (6 bases). Germline-derived CDR1 and CDR2 are MNHNS and SASEGT. V was trimmed by 5 bases and J by 0 bases, leaving 16 bases between them. This CDR3 is built from 16 residues. As DNA, the CDR3 is TGTGCCAGCAGTCCTACCGGACAGCGTATGAACACTGAAGCTTTCTTT. Residues: CASSPTGQRMNTEAFF.

The chain recombines TRBV24-1 with TRBJ2-5; possibly TRBD2 for D (6 bases). Germline-derived CDR1 and CDR2 are KGHDR and SFDVKD. This CDR3 region has 14 residues. V was trimmed by 6 bases and J by 5 bases, leaving 15 bases between them. The CDR3 DNA reads TGTGCCACCAGTTGGAGGGTGGGGAGGGAGACCCAGTACTTC. Its protein is CATSWRVGRETQYF.

This chain connects TRBV28 to TRBJ2-5; 7 bases are shared with TRBD2. Germline loops: CDR1 MDHEN, CDR2 SYDVKM. J was trimmed by 5 bases and V by 10 bases; bases with no gene match: 13. The CDR3 loop spans 14 amino acids. Written as DNA, the CDR3 is TGTGCCACCTTGGCCGACGGGGGAGGGGAGACCCAGTACTTC. Its protein is CATLADGGGETQYF.

The chain is built from TRBV6-2 or TRBV6-3 and TRBJ1-1, with D unclear. There are 16 residues in the CDR3. Per the germline V gene, CDR1 is MNHEY and CDR2 is SVGEGT. Trimming stripped 2 bases from V and 0 bases from J, with 13 bases between. Here the CDR3 reads CASSYEVGDMNTEAFF. In DNA, the CDR3 is TGTGCCAGCAGTTACGAGGTGGGTGATATGAACACTGAAGCTTTCTTT.